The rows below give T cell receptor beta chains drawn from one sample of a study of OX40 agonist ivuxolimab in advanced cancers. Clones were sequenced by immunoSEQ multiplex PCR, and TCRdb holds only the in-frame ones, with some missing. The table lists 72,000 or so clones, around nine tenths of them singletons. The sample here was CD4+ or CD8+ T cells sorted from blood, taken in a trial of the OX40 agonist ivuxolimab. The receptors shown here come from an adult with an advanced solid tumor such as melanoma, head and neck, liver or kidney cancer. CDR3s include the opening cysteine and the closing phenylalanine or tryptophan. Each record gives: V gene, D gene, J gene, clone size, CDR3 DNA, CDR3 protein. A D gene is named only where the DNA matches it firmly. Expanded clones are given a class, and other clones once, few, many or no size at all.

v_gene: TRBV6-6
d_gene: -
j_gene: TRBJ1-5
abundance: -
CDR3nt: TGTGCCAGCATGGACGGTTATCAGCCCCAGCATTTT
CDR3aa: CASMDGYQPQHF

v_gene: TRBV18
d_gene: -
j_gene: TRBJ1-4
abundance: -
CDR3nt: TGTGCCAGCTCACCTCAGGGAGAGAAACTGTTTTTT
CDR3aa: CASSPQGEKLFF

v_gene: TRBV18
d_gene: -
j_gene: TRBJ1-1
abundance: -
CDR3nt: TGTGCCAGCTCACGTAGAGTTGGGGTCAGTAAAGCCGGAGCTTTCTTT
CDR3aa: CASSRRVGVSKAGAFF

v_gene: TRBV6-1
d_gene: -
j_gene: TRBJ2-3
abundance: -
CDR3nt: TGTGCCAGCAAACAAGGGACTCCCGATACGCAGTATTTT
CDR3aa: CASKQGTPDTQYF

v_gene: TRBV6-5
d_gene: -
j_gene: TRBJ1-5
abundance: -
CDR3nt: TGTGCCAGCAGTTACCGACAGGGCAATCAGCCCCAGCATTTT
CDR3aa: CASSYRQGNQPQHF

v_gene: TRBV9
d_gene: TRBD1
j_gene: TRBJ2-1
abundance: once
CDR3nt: TGTGCCAGCAGCGGGATGTCGCAGGGGGCGAACAATGAGCAGTTCTTC
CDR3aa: CASSGMSQGANNEQFF

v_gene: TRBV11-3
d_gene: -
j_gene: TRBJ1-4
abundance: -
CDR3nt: TGTGCCAGCAGCCGACAAGGGGGGTTTGACGAAAAACTGTTTTTT
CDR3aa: CASSRQGGFDEKLFF

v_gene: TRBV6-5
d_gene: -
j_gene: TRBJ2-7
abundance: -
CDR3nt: TGTGCCAGCAGTACTACAGGCGCCTACGAGCAGTACTTC
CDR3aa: CASSTTGAYEQYF

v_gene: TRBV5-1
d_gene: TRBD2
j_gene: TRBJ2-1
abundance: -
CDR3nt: TGCGCCAGCAGCACAGACTACCCTAGCGGAGGGGTGCAGTTCTTC
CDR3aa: CASSTDYPSGGVQFF

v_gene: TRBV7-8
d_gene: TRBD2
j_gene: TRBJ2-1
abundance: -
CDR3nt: TGTGCCAGCAGCTTACGCGGGAGCTCCTACAATGAGCAGTTCTTC
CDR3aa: CASSLRGSSYNEQFF

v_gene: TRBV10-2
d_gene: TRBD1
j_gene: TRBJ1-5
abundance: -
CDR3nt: TGCGCCAGCCAGGACAGGGCTTCTCAGCCCCAGCATTTT
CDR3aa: CASQDRASQPQHF

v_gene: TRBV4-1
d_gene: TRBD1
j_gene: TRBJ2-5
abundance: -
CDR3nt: TGCGCCAGCAGCATCGGCGGGACAGGGTTTGTGAAGACCCAGTACTTC
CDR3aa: CASSIGGTGFVKTQYF

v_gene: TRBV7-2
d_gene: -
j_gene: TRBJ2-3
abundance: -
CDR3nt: TGTGCCAGCAGCCTGGTAGGGGGGGGCGGTACGCAGTATTTT
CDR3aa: CASSLVGGGGTQYF

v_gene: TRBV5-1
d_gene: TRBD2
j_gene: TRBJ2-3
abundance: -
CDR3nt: TGCGCCAGCAGCTTGGAGGTAGCGGGAGATACGCAGTATTTT
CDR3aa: CASSLEVAGDTQYF

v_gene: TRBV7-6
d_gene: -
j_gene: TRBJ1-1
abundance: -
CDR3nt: TGTGCCAGCAGCTTATCAAGGAACACTGAAGCTTTCTTT
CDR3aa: CASSLSRNTEAFF

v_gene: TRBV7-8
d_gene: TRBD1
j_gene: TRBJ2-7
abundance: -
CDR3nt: TGTGCCAGCAGCGAACAGGGGGCTTCCCACGAGCAGTACTTC
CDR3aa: CASSEQGASHEQYF

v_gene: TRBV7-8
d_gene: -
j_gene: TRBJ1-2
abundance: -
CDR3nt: TGTGCCAGCAGCTTAGTACGGGAGACCTATGGCTACACCTTC
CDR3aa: CASSLVRETYGYTF

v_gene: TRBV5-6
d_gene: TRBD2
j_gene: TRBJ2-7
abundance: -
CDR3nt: TGTGCCAGCAGCCGCGCGACAATTGGACTAGCGCCGACCTACGAGCAGTACTTC
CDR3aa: CASSRATIGLAPTYEQYF

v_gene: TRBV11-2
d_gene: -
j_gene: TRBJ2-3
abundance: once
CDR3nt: TGTGCCAGCAGCTTCGGGTTTTCGGATACGCAGTATTTT
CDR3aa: CASSFGFSDTQYF

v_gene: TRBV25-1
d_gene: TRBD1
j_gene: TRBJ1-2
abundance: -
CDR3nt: TGTGCCAGCAGTACGCAGGGGGCTTTTGGCTACACCTTC
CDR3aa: CASSTQGAFGYTF

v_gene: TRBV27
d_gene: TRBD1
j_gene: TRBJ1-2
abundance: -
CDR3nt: TGTGCCAGCAGTTCCGAAACAGGGGCGCGGGGCTACACCTTC
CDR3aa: CASSSETGARGYTF

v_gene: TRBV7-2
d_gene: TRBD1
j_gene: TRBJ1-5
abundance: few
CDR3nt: TGTGCCAGCAGCTTACAGGGGGATCAGCCCCAGCATTTT
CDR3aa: CASSLQGDQPQHF

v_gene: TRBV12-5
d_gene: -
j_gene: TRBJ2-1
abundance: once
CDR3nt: TGTGCTAGTGGGCTAGCGTTCAGTGAGCAGTTCTTC
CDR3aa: CASGLAFSEQFF

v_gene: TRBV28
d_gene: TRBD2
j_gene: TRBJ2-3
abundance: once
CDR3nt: TGTGCCAGCAGTTATATTAGCGGGAGTAGGGGCACAGATACGCAGTATTTT
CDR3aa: CASSYISGSRGTDTQYF

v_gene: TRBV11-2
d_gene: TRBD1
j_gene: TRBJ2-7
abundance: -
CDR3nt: TGTGCCAGCAGCCTTACCGGGACAGGGCCCTACGAGCAGTACTTC
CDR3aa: CASSLTGTGPYEQYF

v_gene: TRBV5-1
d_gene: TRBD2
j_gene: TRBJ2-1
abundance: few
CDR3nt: TGCGCCAGCAGCCGCGACACTAGCGCTAGCTCCTACAATGAGCAGTTCTTC
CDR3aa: CASSRDTSASSYNEQFF

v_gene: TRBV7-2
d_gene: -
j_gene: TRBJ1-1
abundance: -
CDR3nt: TGTGCCAGCAGCTTAGCGATCCGGGGGAGGGACACTGAAGCTTTCTTT
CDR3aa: CASSLAIRGRDTEAFF

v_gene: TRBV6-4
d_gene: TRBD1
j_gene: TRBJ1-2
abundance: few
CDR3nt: TGTGCCAGCTCAGCCGGGACAGGGTACGGCTACACCTTC
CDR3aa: CASSAGTGYGYTF

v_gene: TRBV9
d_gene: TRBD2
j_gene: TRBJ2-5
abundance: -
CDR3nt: TGTGCCAGCAGCGTAGCTCTAGCGGGACTAGCGGCACAAGAGACCCAGTACTTC
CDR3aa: CASSVALAGLAAQETQYF

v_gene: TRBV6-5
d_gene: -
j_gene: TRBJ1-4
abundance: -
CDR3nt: TGTGCCAGCAGTTACTCTCTTTTTGCAACTAATGAAAAACTGTTTTTT
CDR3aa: CASSYSLFATNEKLFF

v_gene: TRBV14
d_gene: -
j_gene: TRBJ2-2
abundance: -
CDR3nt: TGTGCCAGCAGCCAAGGAAGCAGTTTTTTCACCGGGGAGCTGTTTTTT
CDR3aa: CASSQGSSFFTGELFF

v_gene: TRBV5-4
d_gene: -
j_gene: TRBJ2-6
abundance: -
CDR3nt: TGTGCCAGCGGTGGGGAGATTGGGGCCAACGTCCTGACTTTC
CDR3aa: CASGGEIGANVLTF

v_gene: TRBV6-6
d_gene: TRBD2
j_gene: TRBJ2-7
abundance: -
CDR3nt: TGTGCCAGCAGAAAATCGGGACTAGCCGACTACGAGCAGTACTTC
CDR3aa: CASRKSGLADYEQYF

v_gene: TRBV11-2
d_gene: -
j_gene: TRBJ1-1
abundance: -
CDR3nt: TGTGCCAGCAGCCCGAATACAGAGTTTAGCACTGAAGCTTTCTTT
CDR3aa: CASSPNTEFSTEAFF

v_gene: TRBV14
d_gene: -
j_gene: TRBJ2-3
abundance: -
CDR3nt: TGTGCCAGCAGCCAATCGGGACTGAATACGCAGTATTTT
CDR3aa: CASSQSGLNTQYF

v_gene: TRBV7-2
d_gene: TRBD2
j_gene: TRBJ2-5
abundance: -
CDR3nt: TGTGCCAGCAGCCTCGGACTAGCGACAAAAGAGACCCAGTACTTC
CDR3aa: CASSLGLATKETQYF

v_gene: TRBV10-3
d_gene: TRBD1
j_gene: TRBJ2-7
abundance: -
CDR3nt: TGTGCCATGAAGGGACAGGGCGAGCAGTACTTC
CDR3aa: CAMKGQGEQYF

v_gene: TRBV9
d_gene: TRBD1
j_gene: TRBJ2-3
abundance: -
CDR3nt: TGTGCCAGCAGCGTAGAAGAGGGACAGGTAGGGGATACGCAGTATTTT
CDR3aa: CASSVEEGQVGDTQYF

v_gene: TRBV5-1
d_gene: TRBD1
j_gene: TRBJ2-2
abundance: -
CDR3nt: TGCGCCAGCAAAACGGGGACAGGGGCCGGGGAGCTGTTTTTT
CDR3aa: CASKTGTGAGELFF

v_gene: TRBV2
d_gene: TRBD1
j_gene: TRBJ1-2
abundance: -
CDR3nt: TGTGCCAGCAGTGAGGGACAGTCTTATGGCTACACCTTC
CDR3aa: CASSEGQSYGYTF

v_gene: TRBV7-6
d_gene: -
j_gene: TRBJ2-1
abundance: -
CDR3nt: TGTGCCAGCAGCTTAGGCCAGACCTCCTACAATGAGCAGTTCTTC
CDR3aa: CASSLGQTSYNEQFF

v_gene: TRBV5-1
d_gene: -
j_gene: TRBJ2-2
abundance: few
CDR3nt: TGCGCCAGCAGCTCCCGGTCGGTGAACACCGGGGAGCTGTTTTTT
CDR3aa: CASSSRSVNTGELFF

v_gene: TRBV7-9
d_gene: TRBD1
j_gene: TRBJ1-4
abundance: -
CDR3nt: TGTGCCAGCAGCCGCGGACAGGGAGAAAAACTGTTTTTT
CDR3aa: CASSRGQGEKLFF

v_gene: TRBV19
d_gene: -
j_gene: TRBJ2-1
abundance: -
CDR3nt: TGTGCCAGTAGCCTGTGGGGGTGGAGCTCCTACAATGAGCAGTTCTTC
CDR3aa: CASSLWGWSSYNEQFF

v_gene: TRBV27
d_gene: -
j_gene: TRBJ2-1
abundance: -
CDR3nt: TGTGCCAGCACCAAAAAGGCCGGTGTTGGTGCGGGAAGTCACAATGAGCAGTTCTTC
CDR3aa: CASTKKAGVGAGSHNEQFF

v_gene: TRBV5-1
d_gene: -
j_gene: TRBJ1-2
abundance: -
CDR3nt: TGCGCCAGCAGCCCCCGACTACTATCTAACTATGGCTACACCTTC
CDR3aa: CASSPRLLSNYGYTF

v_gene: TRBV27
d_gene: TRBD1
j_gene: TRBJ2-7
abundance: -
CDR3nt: TGTGCCAGCAGTTTAGGTGGCAGGGGGCCCTACGAGCAGTACTTC
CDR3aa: CASSLGGRGPYEQYF

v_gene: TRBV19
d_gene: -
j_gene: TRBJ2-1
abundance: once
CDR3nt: TGTGCCAGTACCCCTATGGGGTACAATGAGCAGTTCTTC
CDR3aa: CASTPMGYNEQFF

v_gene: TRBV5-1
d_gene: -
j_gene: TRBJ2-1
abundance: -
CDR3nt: TGCGCCAGCAGCTTCGACAGATACTCCTACAATGAGCAGTTCTTC
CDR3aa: CASSFDRYSYNEQFF

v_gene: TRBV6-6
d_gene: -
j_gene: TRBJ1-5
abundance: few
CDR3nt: TGTGCCAGCAGTTACTCAGATCAGCCCCAGCATTTT
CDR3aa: CASSYSDQPQHF

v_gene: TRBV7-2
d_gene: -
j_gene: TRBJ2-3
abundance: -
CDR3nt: TGTGCCAGCAGCTTCGGCAGGGTCACAGATACGCAGTATTTT
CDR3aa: CASSFGRVTDTQYF

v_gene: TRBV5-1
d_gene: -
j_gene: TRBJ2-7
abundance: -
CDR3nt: TGCGCCAGCAGCCGTTCGGGAGACTCCTACGAGCAGTACTTC
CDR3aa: CASSRSGDSYEQYF

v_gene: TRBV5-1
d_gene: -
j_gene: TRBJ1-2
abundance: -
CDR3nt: TGCGCCAGCAGCTTGACCCCGGGGGGCCTTAACTATGGCTACACCTTC
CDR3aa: CASSLTPGGLNYGYTF